Shown below are 31 T cell receptor beta chains from a single sample sequenced in a study of cytomegalovirus exposure and HLA in healthy donors. PCR primers comprised 60 Vbeta and 13 Jbeta primers. Only in-frame clones appear in the TCRdb table, and some are missing; sequencing was by immunoSEQ multiplex PCR. The sample has approximately 88,000 clones; about 80% are singletons. Sequenced: PBMCs. The receptor source for this set is a male donor in good health and CMV-seronegative.

This clone was detected only a few times. The junction and the germline gene differ at one end; a read error may be behind it. The gene calls are TRBV5-4 and TRBJ1-2; D perhaps matches TRBD1 (6 bases). Germline V gene data show CDR1 as SGHNT and CDR2 as YYREEE (reference sequence). CDR3 length: 15 amino acids. The CDR3 loop reads CASSQDRGWGYGYTF. As DNA, the CDR3 is TGCGCCAGCAGCCAAGATAGGGGGTGGGGCTATGGCTACACCTTC.

The chain joins TRBV19 to TRBJ2-1; D gene uncertain. Germline V lookup: CDR1 LNHDA, CDR2 SQIVND (reference sequence). Between the trimmed V and J ends, which lost 1 base and 0 bases, there was a span of 7 bases. CDR3 size: 15 residues. The CDR3 DNA sequence: TGTGCCAGTAGTATAGGCCCTAACTCCTACAATGAGCAGTTCTTC. It yields the protein CASSIGPNSYNEQFF.

The chain is built from TRBV28 and TRBJ2-7; 11 bases map to TRBD2. CDR3 length: 17 residues. The germline V gene has CDR1 MDHEN and CDR2 SYDVKM. Trimming at V came to 6 bases and at J to 3 bases, leaving 13 bases not matched to a gene. The CDR3 protein is CASSSPSLAGGRYEQYF. CDR3 DNA sequence: TGTGCCAGCAGCTCACCGTCTCTAGCGGGGGGCCGCTACGAGCAGTACTTC.

This chain joins TRBV19 and TRBJ1-5; unclear D gene. Deletions cut 4 bases from V and 7 bases from J, with 8 bases between. The CDR3 spans 12 residues. Germline V gene data show CDR1 as LNHDA and CDR2 as SQIVND (reference sequence). The CDR3 loop is CASSTFGQPQHF. For the CDR3, the DNA is TGTGCCAGTAGTACTTTCGGGCAGCCCCAGCATTTT.

This chain connects TRBV11-2 to TRBJ1-4; TRBD1 matches 11 bases. Germline CDR1 SGHAT, CDR2 FQNNGV. The V segment lost 5 bases and the J segment 5 bases; nucleotides outside the gene matches: 7. The CDR3 spans 16 residues. In nucleotides, the CDR3 is TGTGCCAGCAGCCCTAGGTGGACAGGGGGCAATGAAAAACTGTTTTTT. Translating it yields CASSPRWTGGNEKLFF.

The V and J genes are TRBV5-1 and TRBJ2-7, with D perhaps TRBD1 (5 bases). CDR1 and CDR2 from the germline V gene are SGHRS and YFSETQ. CDR3 size: 15 residues. Between the trimmed V and J ends, which lost 4 bases and 6 bases, there was a span of 20 bases. Here the CDR3 reads CASSPAGQQIGEQYF. The CDR3, as DNA: TGCGCCAGCAGCCCGGCAGGGCAGCAAATTGGCGAGCAGTACTTC.

A single count supports this clone. The CDR3 is CASSSSTSGNEQFF. CDR3 in DNA: TGTGCCAGCAGCTCCTCGACTAGCGGAAATGAGCAGTTCTTC. V gene TRBV7-8 combines with J gene TRBJ2-1; 9 nucleotides align to TRBD2. The germline gives CDR1 SGHVS, CDR2 FQNEAQ. The CDR3 length is 14 residues. V lost 4 bases to trimming and J lost 7 bases; unmatched junction nucleotides: 5.

The gene calls are TRBV7-9 and TRBJ2-5, with TRBD1 matching over 8 bases. The tail of the sequence fits TRBJ2-7 better, so the J call may be wrong. Germline V gene lookup returns CDR1 SEHNR and CDR2 FQNEAQ (reference sequence). This CDR3 has 14 residues. Here the CDR3 DNA reads TGTGCCAGCAGCCCTCAGGACAGGGTCAGCGAGCAGTACTTC. Translating it yields CASSPQDRVSEQYF.

Only a few counts were recorded for this clone. The chain combines TRBV7-2 with TRBJ2-7; 10 bases match TRBD2. The length of the CDR3 is 15 residues. Germline V gene sequence: CDR1 SGHTA, CDR2 FQGNSA. The V gene end was trimmed by 6 bases and the J gene end by 5 bases; junction bases not matched to a gene: 10. The CDR3 sequence: CASRLTGTSVNEQYF. CDR3 nucleotides: TGTGCCAGCAGACTTACCGGGACTAGCGTCAACGAGCAGTACTTC.

The rearrangement links TRBV6-5 to TRBJ1-1, with TRBD1 matching over 7 bases. The V gene end was trimmed by 11 bases and the J gene end by 8 bases; junction bases not matched to a gene: 11. The CDR3 sequence is 12 residues long. CDR1 MNHEY and CDR2 SVGAGI come from the germline V gene. The CDR3 sequence is CASQQGSAEAFF. Here the CDR3 DNA reads TGTGCCTCTCAACAGGGGTCGGCGGAAGCTTTCTTT.

The chain joins TRBV5-4 to TRBJ2-5; possible D gene TRBD1, 6 bases. The V end lost 3 bases, the J end lost 7 bases, and 13 bases lay between the germline ends. The germline V gene has CDR1 SGHNT and CDR2 YYREEE (reference sequence). CDR3 length equals 13 residues. This chain's CDR3 is CASSSAGVGTQYF. CDR3 DNA sequence: TGTGCCAGCAGCTCGGCAGGGGTGGGGACCCAGTACTTC.

A remark on this clone: One end of the junction fails to match germline, which may point to a read error. The V call is TRBV5-1, the J call TRBJ1-1, with D tentatively TRBD1 (5 bases). This CDR3 is built from 15 residues. Germline CDR1 and CDR2: SGHRS and YFSETQ. The CDR3 sequence: CASSPRRQLNTETFF. DNA for the CDR3: TGCGCCAGCAGCCCGCGAAGACAGCTAAATACTGAAACTTTCTTT.

The chain uses TRBV5-6 and TRBJ1-1; no definite D call. V lost 1 base to trimming and J lost 0 bases, with 7 bases between them. Germline assignment: CDR1 SGHDT and CDR2 YYEEEE. The CDR3 loop spans 14 amino acids. For the CDR3, the DNA is TGTGCCAGCAGCTTGTGGGGAGTGAACACTGAAGCTTTCTTT. Its protein product is CASSLWGVNTEAFF. Drawing the rest from reference TRBV5-6 and TRBJ1-1, the complete variable domain is DAGVTQSPTHLIKTRGQQVTLRCSPKSGHDTVSWYQQALGQGPQFIFQYYEEEERQRGNFPDRFSGHQFPNYSSELNVNALLLGDSALYLCASSLWGVNTEAFFGQGTRLTVV.

The rearrangement uses TRBV11-2 and TRBJ1-1; unclear D gene. There are 15 residues in the CDR3. V was shortened by 1 base and J by 1 base, with 10 bases between the two germline ends. Germline V gives CDR1 SGHAT, CDR2 FQNNGV. The CDR3 loop reads CASSLGYNQNTEAFF. CDR3 nucleotide sequence: TGTGCCAGCAGCTTAGGGTACAACCAGAACACTGAAGCTTTCTTT.

The chain recombines TRBV7-5 with TRBJ2-6; TRBD1, the D gene given by the table, was not confirmed from the DNA. TRBV7-5 counts as a pseudogene. The CDR3 contains 19 residues. The CDR3 DNA is TGTGCCAGAAGCCATAAGGGACAGGGGGCAGGAACTGGGGCCAACGTCCTGACTTTC. Its protein product is CARSHKGQGAGTGANVLTF.

The V and J genes are TRBV4-3 and TRBJ2-1; D might be TRBD2 (5 bases). The CDR3 covers 16 residues. CDR1 and CDR2 (germline): LGHNA, YSLEER. The V gene lost 0 bases and the J gene lost 4 bases, with 13 bases spanning the gap. CDR3 coding DNA: TGCGCCAGCAGCCAAGATCGGGGTGTTAAGTACAATGAGCAGTTCTTC. This sequence encodes CASSQDRGVKYNEQFF.

This chain links TRBV11-2 with TRBJ2-1, with a possible D match to TRBD1 (5 bases). Germline V gene data show CDR1 as SGHAT and CDR2 as FQNNGV. The CDR3 loop spans 16 amino acids. Trimming took off 3 bases at V and 0 bases at J, with 12 bases between the two ends. In nucleotides, the CDR3 is TGTGCCAGCAGCTTCGGACACGGTAGCTCCTACAATGAGCAGTTCTTC. Translating gives CASSFGHGSSYNEQFF.

The genes are TRBV5-1 and TRBJ2-3; 14 nucleotides agree with TRBD2. Per germline, CDR1 SGHRS and CDR2 YFSETQ. This CDR3 contains 17 residues. Trimming at V came to 5 bases and at J to 4 bases, leaving 9 bases not matched to a gene. In DNA form, the CDR3 reads TGCGCCAGCAGTCCCGGGACTAGCGGGAGAGTCTCAGATACGCAGTATTTT. It specifies CASSPGTSGRVSDTQYF.

The rearrangement links TRBV7-2 to TRBJ2-1, with 9 nucleotides matching TRBD2. V lost 0 bases and J lost 7; bases outside the gene matches: 10. The CDR3 runs 17 residues. Looked up from germline, CDR1 is SGHTA and CDR2 is FQGNSA. The CDR3 nucleotides are TGTGCCAGCAGCTTAGCGCTCCGCGGGGGGGCCTTTAATGAGCAGTTCTTC. It is translated as CASSLALRGGAFNEQFF.

This rearrangement joins TRBV11-2 to TRBJ2-5, with unresolved D. CDR1 SGHAT and CDR2 FQNNGV come from the germline V gene. Trimming removed 1 base at V and 5 bases at J, with 11 bases between. The CDR3 runs 14 residues. The CDR3 loop reads CASSLVVFEETQYF. The CDR3 bases are TGTGCCAGCAGCTTAGTTGTCTTTGAGGAGACCCAGTACTTC.

The rearrangement joins TRBV4-1 to TRBJ2-2; 11 nucleotides agree with TRBD1. J lost 10 bases, V lost 0 bases, and 10 bases had no gene match. The germline V gene has CDR1 MGHRA and CDR2 YSYEKL. The CDR3 loop spans 17 amino acids. CDR3 DNA sequence: TGCGCCAGCAGCCAAGAGGGGACAGGGGGTTCAAAATCGGAGCTGTTTTTT. It translates to CASSQEGTGGSKSELFF.

This clone was found a few times. The gene calls are TRBV4-1 and TRBJ1-4; D is possibly TRBD1 (6 bases). The CDR3 is made up of 14 amino acids. CDR1 MGHRA and CDR2 YSYEKL come from the germline V gene. V was shortened by 4 bases and J by 7 bases, with 13 bases between the two germline ends. CDR3 in DNA: TGCGCCAGCAGCCCTAAGGGGGTGGGTGAAAAACTGTTTTTT. This encodes CASSPKGVGEKLFF.

This clone was detected a few times. J is TRBJ1-4 and V is TRBV11-2; the D gene is possibly TRBD1 (5 bases). V was trimmed by 5 bases and J by 2 bases, leaving 12 bases between them. Germline V gene data show CDR1 as SGHAT and CDR2 as FQNNGV. The CDR3 sequence is 15 residues long. CDR3 in DNA: TGTGCCAGCAGCGCACGGGGGGGGACTAATGAAAAACTGTTTTTT. Protein product: CASSARGGTNEKLFF.

The chain combines TRBV25-1 with TRBJ2-2; 9 positions match TRBD2. V was pared by 6 bases and J by 8 bases, with 10 bases of the junction left unmatched. Per germline, CDR1 MGHDK and CDR2 SYGVNS. The CDR3 sequence is 15 residues long. The CDR3 DNA is TGTGCCAGCAGAAAGCGGGAGGATATCCCGGGGGAGCTGTTTTTT. It translates to CASRKREDIPGELFF.

This chain joins TRBV7-2 and TRBJ1-1, with D unresolved. The V gene lost 1 base and the J gene lost 4 bases, with 7 bases spanning the gap. This CDR3 spans 13 amino acids. Per the germline V gene, CDR1 is SGHTA and CDR2 is FQGNSA. This CDR3 reads CASSLGGRTEAFF. The CDR3 nucleotides read TGTGCCAGCAGCTTAGGAGGTCGCACTGAAGCTTTCTTT.

This clone was picked up one time. V usage is TRBV5-4 and J usage is TRBJ2-3; the D is unclear. Germline CDR1 and CDR2: SGHNT and YYREEE (reference sequence). CDR3 length: 15 residues. V was shortened by 1 base and J by 0 bases, with 9 bases between the two germline ends. CDR3 in DNA: TGTGCCAGCAGCTTGCGACTTTCTAGCACAGATACGCAGTATTTT. Protein product: CASSLRLSSTDTQYF.

This chain connects TRBV5-1 to TRBJ1-1, with D maybe TRBD1 (5 bases). Germline values: CDR1 SGHRS, CDR2 YFSETQ. V lost 6 bases and J lost 4, with 22 bases in between. This CDR3 has 16 amino acids. CDR3 in DNA: TGCGCCAGCACTAGTGGGCCTCAACCGGGGGGCACTGAAGCTTTCTTT. The encoded protein is CASTSGPQPGGTEAFF.

A single count supports this clone. The chain recombines TRBV19 with TRBJ2-1, with 7 positions matching TRBD2. Germline V lookup: CDR1 LNHDA, CDR2 SQIVND (reference sequence). V trimming: 7 bases; J trimming: 4 bases; junction bases outside the gene matches: 10. The length of the CDR3 is 15 residues. The CDR3: CASTPGGYDYNEQFF. Here the CDR3 DNA reads TGTGCCAGTACCCCGGGGGGATACGATTACAATGAGCAGTTCTTC.

The chain is built from TRBV4-3 and TRBJ2-1; 9 bases are shared with TRBD1. Germline V gene data show CDR1 as LGHNA and CDR2 as YSLEER. With 3 bases clipped from V and 9 bases from J, the junction kept 15 bases outside the gene matches. CDR3 size: 17 residues. The CDR3 sequence is CASSQGTGTGKPREQFF. Here the CDR3 DNA reads TGCGCCAGCAGCCAGGGGACCGGGACAGGGAAGCCTCGTGAGCAGTTCTTC.

The rearrangement joins TRBV11-3 to TRBJ2-1; maybe TRBD1 (5 bases). The CDR3 is 13 amino acids. Trimming pared 2 bases from V and 7 bases from J, leaving 9 bases between. Germline V lookup: CDR1 SGHNT, CDR2 YENEEA. The CDR3 reads CASSLNRLNEQFF. The CDR3 coding sequence is TGTGCCAGCAGCTTAAACAGGCTTAATGAGCAGTTCTTC. Full variable domain (rest looked up from reference TRBV11-3 and TRBJ2-1): EAGVVQSPRYKIIEKKQPVAFWCNPISGHNTLYWYLQNLGQGPELLIRYENEEAVDDSQLPKDRFSAERLKGVDSTLKIQPAELGDSAVYLCASSLNRLNEQFFGPGTRLTVL.

The gene calls are TRBV6-1 and TRBJ2-3; perhaps TRBD1 as D (6 bases). The V gene lost 5 bases and the J gene lost 4 bases, with 10 bases spanning the gap. There are 13 residues in the CDR3. Germline CDR1 and CDR2: MNHNS and SASEGT. The CDR3 nucleotides are TGTGCCAGCAGTAAGACAGGAGCAGATACGCAGTATTTT. Amino acids: CASSKTGADTQYF.